Given below is one TCR beta chain in context. Germline V CDR1 and CDR2: SGHAT, FQNNGV. V lost 0 bases and J 11 bases, leaving 14 bases between the germline ends. There are 14 residues in the CDR3. This specimen belongs to a study of blood T cell repertoires in COVID-19. This table comes from immunoSEQ multiplex PCR, and its TCRdb copy is limited to in-frame clones, with some not included. The data contain approximately 170,000 clones, around three quarters of them singletons. Material: PBMCs or T cells enriched from blood (not recorded which). V is TRBV11-2 and J is TRBJ2-1; TRBD1 is a possible D gene (6 bases). The receptor was derived from a woman aged 70-85 years in a cohort exposed to, infected with or recovered from COVID-19 (not recorded which). The CDR3, as DNA: TGTGCCAGCAGCTTAGAGGGGGCCCCCGGTAAGCAGTTCTTC. This sequence encodes CASSLEGAPGKQFF.